What follows are 28 T cell receptor beta chains derived from one specimen sequenced in a study of blood T cell repertoires in COVID-19. Method: immunoSEQ multiplex PCR; TCRdb's copy keeps in-frame clones and lacks some. Of roughly 200,000 clones in the sample, approximately 86% were seen once. Input material: peripheral blood. The receptor set was obtained from a man in his forties or fifties with active or convalescent COVID-19.

The rearrangement links TRBV18 to TRBJ1-5, with TRBD1 matching 7 bases. Germline V gene sequence: CDR1 KGHSH, CDR2 LQKENI. Trimming took 6 bases from V and 2 from J; bases not matched to a gene: 13. CDR3 length: 17 amino acids. This CDR3 is CASSPGSRQGGNQPQHF. Written as DNA, the CDR3 is TGTGCCAGCTCTCCAGGAAGTCGACAGGGAGGCAATCAGCCCCAGCATTTT.

The chain carries TRBV7-3 and TRBJ2-2; tentatively, D is TRBD1 (6 bases). V was pared by 5 bases and J by 1 base, with 14 bases between. The length of the CDR3 is 16 residues. From germline, CDR1 is SGHTA and CDR2 FQGTGA. CDR3 coding DNA: TGTGCCAGCAGCCCTACCCCAGGGGTGAACACCGGGGAGCTGTTTTTT. It encodes CASSPTPGVNTGELFF. Drawing the rest from reference TRBV7-3 and TRBJ2-2, the complete variable domain is GAGVSQTPSNKVTEKGKYVELRCDPISGHTALYWYRQSLGQGPEFLIYFQGTGAADDSGLPNDRFFAVRPEGSVSTLKIQRTERGDSAVYLCASSPTPGVNTGELFFGEGSRLTVL.

In its sample, this clone was seen a few times. The chain carries TRBV5-5 and TRBJ1-5; TRBD1 matches at 8 bases. Germline V gives CDR1 SGHKS, CDR2 YYEKEE (reference sequence). With 3 bases clipped from V and 9 bases from J, the junction kept 5 bases outside the gene matches. This CDR3 comprises 13 residues. CDR3: CASSSTGDGPQHF. Written as DNA, the CDR3 is TGTGCCAGCAGCTCGACAGGGGACGGGCCCCAGCATTTT. The whole variable domain, filled in from reference TRBV5-5 and TRBJ1-5, reads DAGVTQSPTHLIKTRGQQVTLRCSPISGHKSVSWYQQVLGQGPQFIFQYYEKEERGRGNFPDRFSARQFPNYSSELNVNALLLGDSALYLCASSSTGDGPQHFGDGTRLSIL.

The J gene is TRBJ1-3, the V gene TRBV4-3, with D tentatively TRBD1 (5 bases). The CDR3 contains 17 residues. Trimming left V 0 bases short and J 0 bases short, with 12 bases between. Germline CDR1 LGHNA, CDR2 YSLEER. This CDR3 reads CASSQDDRYYSGNTIYF. CDR3 nucleotides: TGCGCCAGCAGCCAAGATGACAGATACTACTCTGGAAACACCATATATTTT.

To note about this clone: An end of the junction differs from the germline gene, which may be a read error. The CDR3 nucleotides are TGTGCCAGCAGCGTAGAGTATGGGACAGGGGTCAAGTCCTATAATTCACCCCTCCACTTT. Translation: CASSVEYGTGVKSYNSPLHF. The rearrangement joins TRBV11-3 to TRBJ1-6, with 10 positions matching TRBD1. The CDR3 runs to 20 residues. Germline lookup yields CDR1 SGHNT and CDR2 YENEEA.

The rearrangement uses TRBV6-2 or TRBV6-3 and TRBJ2-7, with 7 bases that match TRBD1. With 4 bases clipped from V and 2 bases from J, the junction kept 5 bases outside the gene matches. Germline V lookup: CDR1 MNHEY, CDR2 SVGEGT. The CDR3 has 14 amino acids. CDR3 in amino acids: CASSSTGKPYEQYF. The DNA of the CDR3 is TGTGCCAGCAGTTCGACAGGGAAACCCTACGAGCAGTACTTC.

The rearrangement links TRBV7-2 to TRBJ2-2; TRBD1 is a possible D gene (6 bases). Germline V CDR1 and CDR2: SGHTA, FQGNSA. V was trimmed by 4 bases and J by 1 base, leaving 10 bases between them. The CDR3 consists of 15 residues. The CDR3 coding sequence is TGTGCCAGCAGCTCGAGACAGGTGAACACCGGGGAGCTGTTTTTT. Translating it yields CASSSRQVNTGELFF.

This rearrangement joins TRBV7-6 to TRBJ1-4, with D unclear. Germline CDR1 is SGHVS and CDR2 is FNYEAQ. Trimming removed 1 base from V and 3 bases from J, with 9 bases in between. The CDR3 runs 15 residues. The CDR3 is CASSLEGAPNEKLFF. CDR3 bases: TGTGCCAGCAGCTTAGAGGGAGCGCCTAATGAAAAACTGTTTTTT.

The count of this clone is one. The V and J genes are TRBV7-9 and TRBJ2-1, with D maybe TRBD2 (7 bases). Trimming removed 3 bases from V and 5 bases from J, with 14 bases in between. The CDR3 sequence is 15 residues long. Germline values: CDR1 SEHNR, CDR2 FQNEAQ (reference sequence). CDR3 coding DNA: TGTGCCAGCAGCTTCGGAGGGGGGGCGAACAATGAGCAGTTCTTC. It encodes CASSFGGGANNEQFF.

The chain combines TRBV6-2 or TRBV6-3 with TRBJ1-6; TRBD1 might be the D (5 bases). The germline V gene has CDR1 MNHEY and CDR2 SVGEGT. CDR3 size: 14 residues. V lost 2 bases to trimming and J lost 14 bases, with 16 bases between them. CDR3 DNA sequence: TGTGCCAGCAGTTACAACTCCCTTGGGGGGACCCTCCACTTT. Translated: CASSYNSLGGTLHF.

The V and J genes are TRBV5-5 and TRBJ1-2; TRBD1 is a possible D gene (6 bases). CDR1 is SGHKS and CDR2 is YYEKEE in the germline V gene (reference sequence). Trimming cost V 5 bases and J 8 bases, with 19 bases left between them. The CDR3 totals 14 residues. CDR3: CASSTLGGLGGYTF. For the CDR3, the DNA is TGTGCCAGCAGTACTCTTGGGGGCCTGGGAGGCTACACCTTC.

V and J are TRBV19 and TRBJ2-3; the match to TRBD2 covers 10 bases. CDR3 length equals 14 residues. After removal of 6 bases from V and 5 bases from J, the junction contained 5 bases not matched to a gene. The V gene's germline CDR1 is LNHDA and CDR2 SQIVND (reference sequence). The CDR3 loop is CASRSSGGGDTQYF. The CDR3 nucleotides are TGTGCCAGTAGGTCCAGCGGGGGGGGAGATACGCAGTATTTT.

About this clone itself: This specimen includes other DNA sequences encoding the same CDR3. V gene TRBV27 combines with J gene TRBJ1-1; 7 positions match TRBD1. V was clipped by 3 bases and J by 5 bases; unmatched bases: 3. Germline CDR1 and CDR2: MNHEY and SMNVEV (reference sequence). This CDR3 has 13 amino acids. The CDR3 sequence: CASSLTGRTEAFF. The CDR3 DNA is TGTGCCAGCAGTTTGACAGGGAGGACTGAAGCTTTCTTT.

The chain uses TRBV6-2 or TRBV6-3 and TRBJ1-5; D may be TRBD1 (5 bases). Germline values: CDR1 MNHEY, CDR2 SVGEGT. The CDR3 sequence is 15 residues long. Trimming shortened V by 2 bases and J by 4 bases, and 12 bases separated the two germline ends. As DNA, the CDR3 is TGTGCCAGCAGTTACGACAGCCTCAGAAATCAGCCCCAGCATTTT. It encodes CASSYDSLRNQPQHF.

This chain links TRBV30 with TRBJ2-3, with unresolved D. The V end was cut by 0 bases, the J end by 5 bases, with 12 bases between. Germline loops: CDR1 GTSNPN, CDR2 SVGIG (reference sequence). This CDR3 comprises 14 residues. In nucleotides, the CDR3 is TGTGCCTGGAGTGTAGGCCAGGTTTTAGATACGCAGTATTTT. Protein: CAWSVGQVLDTQYF.

V usage is TRBV11-3 and J usage is TRBJ2-5; D is perhaps TRBD1 (6 bases). This CDR3 is built from 15 residues. Germline V gene data show CDR1 as SGHNT and CDR2 as YENEEA. Deletions cut 1 base from V and 3 bases from J, with 12 bases between. In DNA form, the CDR3 reads TGTGCCAGCAGCTTAGGGGGGACAACGGAAGAGACCCAGTACTTC. The encoded protein is CASSLGGTTEETQYF.

The genes are TRBV5-1 and TRBJ2-2; 8 nucleotides agree with TRBD2. The CDR3 is 15 amino acids. With V trimmed by 4 bases and J by 5 bases, 7 bases remained unmatched. Germline V lookup: CDR1 SGHRS, CDR2 YFSETQ. CDR3 protein: CASSQSGGPTGELFF. DNA of the CDR3: TGCGCCAGCAGCCAGAGCGGGGGCCCAACCGGGGAGCTGTTTTTT.

The chain uses TRBV10-2 and TRBJ1-2; tentative D call: TRBD1 (6 bases). Germline CDR1 WSHSY, CDR2 SAAADI. Trimming shortened V by 3 bases and J by 4 bases, and 12 bases separated the two germline ends. The CDR3 is 14 amino acids. The CDR3 loop is CASSDVGGSYGYTF. The CDR3 DNA sequence: TGCGCCAGCAGTGATGTAGGGGGATCCTATGGCTACACCTTC.

V usage is TRBV18 and J usage is TRBJ2-3; 9 bases match TRBD2. The V and J ends lost 5 bases and 4 bases, in that order; junction bases with no gene match: 4. The CDR3 covers 14 residues. Germline lookup yields CDR1 KGHSH and CDR2 LQKENI. The CDR3 nucleotides are TGTGCCAGCTCATCTGAGCGGGGGGCAGATACGCAGTATTTT. Residues: CASSSERGADTQYF. The full variable domain, its missing parts supplied by reference TRBV18 and TRBJ2-3, is NAGVMQNPRHLVRRRGQEARLRCSPMKGHSHVYWYRQLPEEGLKFMVYLQKENIIDESGMPKERFSAEFPKEGPSILRIQQVVRGDSAAYFCASSSERGADTQYFGPGTRLTVL.

This chain links TRBV28 with TRBJ1-4, with no clear D. Germline CDR1 MDHEN, CDR2 SYDVKM. There are 13 residues in the CDR3. V lost 2 bases and J 8 bases, leaving 9 bases between the germline ends. The CDR3 DNA follows: TGTGCCAGCAGTTTAGGTAGGAGAGAAAAACTGTTTTTT. As protein: CASSLGRREKLFF.

V is TRBV12-3 or TRBV12-4 and J is TRBJ2-1; the D gene is possibly TRBD1 (6 bases). There are 12 residues in the CDR3. V lost 3 bases and J lost 7, with 7 bases in between. The CDR3 DNA sequence: TGTGCCAGCAGTTTTAGGGGGAATGAGCAGTTCTTC. Its translation is CASSFRGNEQFF.

V gene TRBV9 combines with J gene TRBJ2-5; TRBD1 matches 7 bases. This CDR3 contains 14 residues. The trim removed 3 bases at V and 1 base at J, leaving 3 bases unmatched. CDR1 and CDR2 from the germline V gene are SGDLS and YYNGEE. The CDR3 DNA is TGTGCCAGCAGCGACCGGGACAGCCAAGAGACCCAGTACTTC. The encoded protein is CASSDRDSQETQYF.

The chain uses TRBV5-6 and TRBJ1-5; no clear D. Germline V gene lookup returns CDR1 SGHDT and CDR2 YYEEEE. Trimming took 0 bases from V and 0 from J, leaving 7 bases between them. The CDR3 is 15 amino acids. The CDR3 is CASSLDRNSNQPQHF. The CDR3 nucleotides are TGTGCCAGCAGCTTGGACAGAAATAGCAATCAGCCCCAGCATTTT.

This chain links TRBV15 with TRBJ1-4; D perhaps matches TRBD1 (6 bases). This CDR3 contains 19 residues. Trimming took 0 bases from V and 7 from J, leaving 24 bases between them. Germline assignment: CDR1 LNHNV and CDR2 YYDKDF (reference sequence). CDR3 loop: CATSRDQPGQGPGSEKLFF. As DNA, the CDR3 is TGTGCCACCAGCAGAGATCAGCCGGGACAAGGGCCCGGAAGTGAAAAACTGTTTTTT. The whole variable domain, remainder taken from reference TRBV15 and TRBJ1-4, is DAMVIQNPRYQVTQFGKPVTLSCSQTLNHNVMYWYQQKSSQAPKLLFHYYDKDFNNEADTPDNFQSRRPNTSFCFLDIRSPGLGDTAMYLCATSRDQPGQGPGSEKLFFGSGTQLSVL.

Only a few counts were recorded for this clone. In DNA, the CDR3 is TGTGCCAGCGGATCAGACAGGGGCTACGAGCAGTACTTC. As protein: CASGSDRGYEQYF. This sequence joins TRBV25-1 and TRBJ2-7, with TRBD1 matching over 8 bases. With 8 bases clipped from V and 3 bases from J, the junction kept 6 bases outside the gene matches. Per the germline V gene, CDR1 is MGHDK and CDR2 is SYGVNS. The CDR3 has 13 residues.

This chain uses TRBV7-2 with TRBJ1-5; 7 nucleotides align to TRBD1. Germline CDR1 reads SGHTA; CDR2 reads FQGNSA. V gave up 1 base and J gave up 2 bases; unmatched junction bases: 2. This CDR3 has 15 amino acids. DNA of the CDR3: TGTGCCAGCAGCTTAGGGGACAGACGCAATCAGCCCCAGCATTTT. Protein sequence: CASSLGDRRNQPQHF. Looking up the rest from reference TRBV7-2 and TRBJ1-5 gives the full variable domain: GAGVSQSPSNKVTEKGKDVELRCDPISGHTALYWYRQSLGQGLEFLIYFQGNSAPDKSGLPSDRFSAERTGGSVSTLTIQRTQQEDSAVYLCASSLGDRRNQPQHFGDGTRLSIL.

This chain connects TRBV21-1 to TRBJ1-6. TRBV21-1 is an annotated pseudogene. CDR3 length: 19 amino acids. As DNA, the CDR3 is TGTGCCAGCAGCCAAGAGCAGAACAGTGGACTAAGAAGTAATTCACCCCTCCACTTT. Protein sequence: CASSQEQNSGLRSNSPLHF.

There are a few counts of this clone. The chain combines TRBV7-8 with TRBJ2-1; the D is unclear. This CDR3 region has 20 residues. V lost 0 bases and J 0 bases, leaving 21 bases between the germline ends. The V gene's germline CDR1 is SGHVS and CDR2 FQNEAQ. The CDR3 DNA is TGTGCCAGCAGCTTAGCGTGGCAGAACCTGATGTCAAGCTCCTACAATGAGCAGTTCTTC. It is translated as CASSLAWQNLMSSSYNEQFF.